This T cell receptor (beta chain) was captured by sequencing in a study of relationships among human T cell subsets listed by TCRdb under 2010. In terms of the full investigation: The study sequenced eight distinct T cell populations from blood: pan T, CD8 cytotoxic, regulatory, Th1, Th2, naive plus transitional, activated and memory cells. Beyond this particular receptor, the publication reports: No statistically significant differences in V, D and J usage, CDR3 length or N-nucleotide additions were observed among the seven subsets. T cell counts went unrecorded for a couple of pan T samples, which were processed alongside pan B cells. The considerable overlap in CDR3s among Th1, Th2 and regulatory T cells was taken as suggesting that cell fate choices are stochastic. Over 60% of CD8+ cytotoxic sequences were found to belong to clones with over 100 reads, whereas few such clones were observed in the regulatory and Th2 subsets. The bead-based sorting could not exclude a CD4+CD8+ double-positive population.

For this clonotype: Its antigen target is currently unknown. Per-nucleotide qualities are absent, and no much larger clonotype sits a single base away.

Libraries were constructed by multiplex PCR. Sequencing instrument: 454 GS FLX. Semiquantitative ARM-PCR was used to amplify the TCR alpha and beta CDR3 regions from mRNA. ARM-PCR used tagged nested gene-specific primers, after which communal superprimers carried out exponential amplification. Nested primers were removed by exonuclease before the second amplification round on first-round PCR products. Amplicons were sequenced on the 454 platform, which allows rapid sequencing of millions of DNA fragments without cloning bias. A read mappable to both V and J germline segments was defined as an effective read. The original methods were these. IRmap, which uses pyromap, a Smith-Waterman modification adapted to 454 sequencing errors, was used to assign reads to germline V, D and J segments. To filter D-beta assignments, cutoffs were set at the 99th percentile of the alignment scores obtained from simulated random sequences. The amino acids between the conserved V-segment Y[YFLI]C motif and the J-segment [FW]GXGT motif were defined as CDR3. Repertoire diversity was estimated with a compound Poisson process model previously applied to large-scale EST data. A procedure for detecting cross-contamination was used to argue that the shared CDR3s did not come from sample contamination. TCRdb took the public reads, trimmed them with fastp at Q25, ran MiXCR for clone calling and kept in-frame beta chains. Rows are combined by CDR3 protein, so each entry shows the most common genes and DNA. The V and J calls and clone size are TCRdb's, not the authors'. This sample is represented by some 16,000 distinct CDR3 sequences; about 60% of them were singletons. The ten largest clones take up 35% of the sample.

To isolate the T cell subsets, Miltenyi superparamagnetic beads coated with subset-specific monoclonal antibodies were used. Every T cell population came from peripheral blood. Ficoll separation of whole blood yielded mononuclear cells, and anti-CD14 microbeads were then used to deplete the monocytes. Isolated cell populations were immediately resuspended in RNAprotect reagent. In general terms, the pan T sample was made up of CD3+ T cells. The germline V gene (reference sequence) supplies CDR1 SEHNR and CDR2 FQNEAQ. Between the V and J ends, shortened by 5 bases and 9 bases respectively, the junction contains 20 bases. From cysteine to phenylalanine, the CDR3 is 15 amino acids long. Solely the CDR3 DNA is kept, with 45 bases framed from the first base.

This TCR was sampled from a man aged 35-49 years in good health. The sequenced material came from total T cells sorted from blood. What the cell subset or site label conveys for this sample: CD3+ T cells in general. The chain couples TRBV7-9 to TRBJ2-1, with a tentative D gene TRBD2 over 5 matching bases. The nucleotides read TGTGCCAGCAGCGGACTTGCCGGCCCTCAAGGTGAGCAGTTCTTC. Translated, this is CASSGLAGPQGEQFF.